This T cell receptor beta chain came from a study of blood T cell repertoires in COVID-19. Across the whole study: Spain, Italy and the United States supplied samples that represented acute and convalescent COVID-19.

Trimming removed 7 bases at V and 5 bases at J, with 17 bases between. Germline loops: CDR1 SNHLY, CDR2 FYNNEI. The CDR3 runs 14 residues. Only in-frame clones appear in the TCRdb table, and some are missing; sequencing was by immunoSEQ multiplex PCR. The sample holds roughly 200,000 clones, roughly 80% seen once. This TCR derives from an elderly woman with acute or convalescent COVID-19. Sequenced input: peripheral blood. The V and J genes are TRBV2 and TRBJ2-5; maybe TRBD1 (5 bases). The CDR3, as DNA: TGTGCCAGCAATCCTACGAGGCCAGGGGAGACCCAGTACTTC. Its protein product is CASNPTRPGETQYF.